Listed below are T cell receptor beta chains from one sample, sequenced in a study of T cells after yellow fever vaccination. TCRdb re-called the 5' RACE reads through MiXCR, storing one row per CDR3 protein. The sample holds about 220,000 distinct CDR3 sequences, 3% to 3.5% seen once. The material was CD4+ T cells sorted from PBMCs, obtained 10 days after the yellow fever booster vaccination. The receptor source for this set is a man in his late teens or twenties who received the YFV17D yellow fever vaccine. CDR3s include the opening cysteine and the closing phenylalanine or tryptophan. D genes are given only for firm matches. Part of the rows lack a size; the others show once, few, many or a class for expanded clones.

many	TRBJ2-3	.	TRBV7-8	12	TGTGCCAGCAGCTCCCTTGGGGATACGCAGTATTTT	CASSSLGDTQYF
few	TRBJ2-1	.	TRBV7-2	14	TGTGCCAGCAGCTTAGGTTCCGGGACGGAGGTGCAGTTCTTC	CASSLGSGTEVQFF
few	TRBJ1-2	.	TRBV20-1	15	TGCAGTGCTAGAGATGGGGTTGGACAGCCTTATGGCTACACCTTC	CSARDGVGQPYGYTF
few	TRBJ2-4	TRBD1	TRBV7-9	15	TGTGCCAGCAGCTTAACGGAGACAGGGAAAAACATTCAGTACTTC	CASSLTETGKNIQYF
many	TRBJ2-1	TRBD2	TRBV18	13	TGTGCCAGCTCACCACCGGGCGCGGGGGGCCCTTACTTC	CASSPPGAGGPYF
few	TRBJ1-1	TRBD1	TRBV18	14	TGTGCCAGCTCACCCTGCCGGGACAGATGTGAAGCTTTCTTT	CASSPCRDRCEAFF
few	TRBJ2-3	.	TRBV7-9	14	TGTGCCAGCGAGATACGTGGGGGCACAGATACGCAGTATTTT	CASEIRGGTDTQYF
once	TRBJ2-7	TRBD2	TRBV3-1	15	TGTGCCAGGAGCCTGAGGCGGGGGAGGGGCCTCGAGCAGTACTTC	CARSLRRGRGLEQYF
.	TRBJ2-5	.	TRBV7-2	15	TGTGCCAGCAGCCCCACAAGAGTCGGTGGAGAGACCCAGTACTTC	CASSPTRVGGETQYF
many	TRBJ1-1	.	TRBV19	15	TGTGCCAGTAGTATAATTAGCACAGGAAACACTGAAGCTTTCTTT	CASSIISTGNTEAFF
many	TRBJ1-2	.	TRBV14	15	TGTGCCAGCAGCCTCCTCGCGGCCGTTAACTATGGCTACACCTTC	CASSLLAAVNYGYTF
many	TRBJ2-2	TRBD2	TRBV6-6	17	TGTGCCAGCAGTTACAGACTAGCGGGGGTGGTCGCCGGGGAGCTGTTTTTT	CASSYRLAGVVAGELFF
many	TRBJ1-1	.	TRBV11-2	10	TGTGCCAGCAGCATGACTGAAGCTTTCTTT	CASSMTEAFF
many	TRBJ1-2	.	TRBV12-3/TRBV12-4	12	TGTGCCAGCAGTTTTGTTACCTCTGGCTACACCTTC	CASSFVTSGYTF
few	TRBJ2-5	.	TRBV11-1	14	TGTGCCAGCAGCTTCGACGCAAATCAAGAGACCCAGTACTTC	CASSFDANQETQYF
few	TRBJ1-2	.	TRBV24-1	14	TGTGCCACCAGTGATTCAGGTACTAACTATGGCTACACCTTC	CATSDSGTNYGYTF
.	TRBJ1-1	TRBD1	TRBV18	15	TGTGCCAGCTCACCTATACAGGGGGCGGGCACTGAAGCTTTCTTT	CASSPIQGAGTEAFF
.	TRBJ2-1	.	TRBV21-1	15	TGTGCCAGCAGCCCCCGGGACACCTCGGCCCATGAGCAGTTCTTC	CASSPRDTSAHEQFF
few	TRBJ2-5	.	TRBV18	14	TGTGCCAGCTCACCACTGGGGGACCAAGAGACCCAGTACTTC	CASSPLGDQETQYF
few	TRBJ1-1	TRBD1	TRBV11-1	13	TGTGCCAGCGGGGGACAGACGAACACTGAAGCTTTCTTT	CASGGQTNTEAFF
.	TRBJ1-1	.	TRBV12-3/TRBV12-4	16	TGTGCCAGCAGTTTAGCGGGGGGGATTTTGAACACTGAAGCTTTCTTT	CASSLAGGILNTEAFF
many	TRBJ2-1	.	TRBV5-5	11	TGTGCCAGCAGCTTTACCGCAGGGGAGTTCTTC	CASSFTAGEFF
many	TRBJ2-3	TRBD1	TRBV7-2	16	TGTGCCAGCAGCCTCGGACAGGGAGGCAAGACAGATACGCAGTATTTT	CASSLGQGGKTDTQYF
.	TRBJ2-5	.	TRBV6-1	13	TGTGCCAGCAGTGTCCACAGAGCAGAGACCCAGTACTTC	CASSVHRAETQYF
many	TRBJ1-4	.	TRBV6-5	15	TGTGCCAGCAAATCTCGGACAGCAACTAATGAAAAACTGTTTTTT	CASKSRTATNEKLFF
many	TRBJ2-5	.	TRBV7-7	14	TGTGCCAGCAGCCCAAGGGGCAGCCAAGAGACCCAGTACTTC	CASSPRGSQETQYF
many	TRBJ1-6	.	TRBV5-1	13	TGCGCCAGCAGCCAGTTTCAGGGTTCACCCCTCCACTTT	CASSQFQGSPLHF
many	TRBJ2-3	.	TRBV6-5	15	TGTGCCAGCAGTTACCGAACAGGTAGCACAGATACGCAGTATTTT	CASSYRTGSTDTQYF
many	TRBJ1-6	.	TRBV6-2/TRBV6-3	15	TGTGCCAGCAGTTACTCCACGGGTGGGCAGTCACCCCTCCACTTT	CASSYSTGGQSPLHF
many	TRBJ2-3	.	TRBV28	14	TGTGCCAGCAGTCAGCGCAGGGACACAGATACGCAGTATTTT	CASSQRRDTDTQYF
few	TRBJ1-2	.	TRBV4-2	16	TGTGCCAGCAAACCAAGTCTACTGCTAAGGGACTATGGCTACACCTTC	CASKPSLLLRDYGYTF
few	TRBJ2-3	.	TRBV28	12	TGTGCCAGCAGGGACTATAAGGGAACGCAGTATTTT	CASRDYKGTQYF
many	TRBJ2-1	TRBD2	TRBV11-3	14	TGTGCCAGCAGCTACAGCGGGGCCTACAATGAGCAGTTCTTC	CASSYSGAYNEQFF
.	TRBJ1-6	.	TRBV20-1	13	TGCAGTGCTAGTAATGGTTATAATTCACCCCTCCACTTT	CSASNGYNSPLHF
many	TRBJ2-7	.	TRBV20-1	12	TGCAGTGCTAGAGATAGGCACTACGAGCAGTACTTC	CSARDRHYEQYF
many	TRBJ1-1	.	TRBV20-1	13	TGCAGTGCCCTGACTTGGGGCCCCACTGAAGCTTTCTTT	CSALTWGPTEAFF
few	TRBJ1-2	.	TRBV5-6	15	TGTGCCAGCAGCTTGAAGTCGGGGGCCAACTATGGCTACACCTTC	CASSLKSGANYGYTF
.	TRBJ1-2	.	TRBV6-5	13	TGTGCCACCATGTTCGGGGGCGGCTATGGCTACACCTTC	CATMFGGGYGYTF
many	TRBJ1-5	.	TRBV4-1	16	TGCGCCAGCAGCCAAGGGGGCCGGACTAGCAATCAGCCCCAGCATTTT	CASSQGGRTSNQPQHF
.	TRBJ2-3	.	TRBV29-1	13	TGCAGCGTTGAGGGTTCTAGCACAGATACGCAGTATTTT	CSVEGSSTDTQYF
.	TRBJ1-1	.	TRBV24-1	13	TGTGCCACCAGAGACAGCATGAACACTGAAGCTTTCTTT	CATRDSMNTEAFF
many	TRBJ1-2	.	TRBV6-2/TRBV6-3	11	TGTGCCAGCAGTTACGAGTTGAGCTACACCTTC	CASSYELSYTF